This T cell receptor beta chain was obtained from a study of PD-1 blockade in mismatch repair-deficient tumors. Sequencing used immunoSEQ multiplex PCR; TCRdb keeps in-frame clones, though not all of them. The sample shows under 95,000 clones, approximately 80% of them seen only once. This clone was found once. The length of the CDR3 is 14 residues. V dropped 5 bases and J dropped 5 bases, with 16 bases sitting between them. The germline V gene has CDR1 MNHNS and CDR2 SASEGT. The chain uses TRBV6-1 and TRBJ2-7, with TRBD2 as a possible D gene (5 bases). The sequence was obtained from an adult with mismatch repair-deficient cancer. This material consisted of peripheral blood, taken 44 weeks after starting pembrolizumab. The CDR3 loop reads CASSRDWSRDEQYF. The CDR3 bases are TGTGCCAGCAGTCGCGACTGGTCGAGGGACGAGCAGTACTTC.